Sequencing of this TCR beta chain was carried out in a study of CD8+ T cells in alopecia areata. About the research overall: The tofacitinib course ran for 6 to 18 months and was followed by 6 months off drug. Study-wide results and limits: Scalp samples also contribute reads from the resident alphabeta T cells found in normal skin. Affected lesional scalp, above all in alopecia totalis/universalis, was more clonal than normal scalp.

Stated treatment: oral pan-JAK inhibitor, 5-10 mg twice daily. This clone has at least ten counts. Its specificity is unknown. RNA was isolated and reverse transcribed to cDNA, the sequencing template. Using immunoSEQ multiplex PCR, the repertoire was profiled, and TCRdb retains in-frame clones only, with some absent. The sample holds fewer than 150,000 clones, 58% seen once. Per germline, CDR1 MDHEN and CDR2 SYDVKM. This CDR3 comprises 13 residues. V shed 2 bases and J shed 2 bases, with 5 bases lying between them. This receptor was obtained from a human donor with alopecia areata. The sequencing used CD8+ T cells sorted from blood, collected at week 4, from a patient treated with tofacitinib. The genes are TRBV28 and TRBJ2-3; D remains ambiguous. The DNA for the CDR3 is TGTGCCAGCAGTTTAGCTAACACAGATACGCAGTATTTT. The encoded protein is CASSLANTDTQYF.